A single sample gave rise to the 29 T cell receptor beta chains below, sequenced in a study of T cell responses to AZD1222 COVID-19 vaccine. Here immunoSEQ multiplex PCR was the method, and the copy in TCRdb shows in-frame clones only, minus some. The sample carries 150,000 or so clones, roughly 90% recorded once. This material consisted of peripheral blood, taken on day 0 of AZD1222 vaccination. These receptor sequences come from an adult in good health.

The CDR3 protein is CASSQELSSSYNEQFF. CDR3 in DNA: TGTGCCAGCAGCCAAGAACTCTCGAGCTCCTACAATGAGCAGTTCTTC. This chain links TRBV4-2 with TRBJ2-1; D remains unclear. The CDR3 contains 16 residues. Germline values: CDR1 LGHNA, CDR2 YNFKEQ. V gave up 0 bases and J gave up 0 bases, with 9 bases separating them.

The V gene is TRBV5-1, the J gene TRBJ2-5; 9 bases are shared with TRBD1. The CDR3 spans 13 residues. Trimming took 6 bases from V and 5 from J; bases not matched to a gene: 5. Germline V gives CDR1 SGHRS, CDR2 YFSETQ. Here the CDR3 DNA reads TGCGCCAGCAACAGGGGGCTAGGGGAGACCCAGTACTTC. This translates into CASNRGLGETQYF. Filled out from reference TRBV5-1 and TRBJ2-5, the complete variable domain reads KAGVTQTPRYLIKTRGQQVTLSCSPISGHRSVSWYQQTPGQGLQFLFEYFSETQRNKGNFPGRFSGRQFSNSRSEMNVSTLELGDSALYLCASNRGLGETQYFGPGTRLLVL.

The J gene is TRBJ2-7, the V gene TRBV19; 8 positions match TRBD2. The CDR3 runs to 13 residues. Germline V gives CDR1 LNHDA, CDR2 SQIVND (reference sequence). Unmatched junction bases numbered 9, after V lost 7 bases and J lost 7 bases. This CDR3 reads CASKAGAGEEQYF. CDR3 coding DNA: TGTGCCAGTAAAGCGGGAGCGGGGGAAGAGCAGTACTTC.

This chain joins TRBV24-1 and TRBJ1-2, with D unresolved. The CDR3 consists of 15 residues. The V end was cut by 2 bases, the J end by 2 bases, with 11 bases between. Germline V gene lookup returns CDR1 KGHDR and CDR2 SFDVKD. CDR3 DNA sequence: TGTGCCACCAGTGATTCGGCGGGGAGGAACTATGGCTACACCTTC. Translating it yields CATSDSAGRNYGYTF.

This clone was recorded once. The gene calls are TRBV4-1 and TRBJ1-2, with 7 nucleotides matching TRBD1. The germline CDR1 and CDR2 sequences are MGHRA and YSYEKL. Losses at the gene ends were 4 bases for V and 8 bases for J; bases not matched to a gene: 4. This CDR3 region has 12 residues. In DNA form, the CDR3 reads TGCGCCAGCAGCCGGGACAGTTCAGGCTACACCTTC. Encoded protein: CASSRDSSGYTF.

This chain links TRBV19 with TRBJ2-1; 7 positions match TRBD2. With 6 bases clipped from V and 8 bases from J, the junction kept 4 bases outside the gene matches. This CDR3 contains 12 residues. The V gene's germline CDR1 is LNHDA and CDR2 SQIVND (reference sequence). CDR3 sequence (DNA): TGTGCCAGTAGCAGACTAGCCGATGAGCAGTTCTTC. It encodes CASSRLADEQFF.

The V gene is TRBV2, the J gene TRBJ1-2, with D maybe TRBD1 (5 bases). V was pared by 4 bases and J by 2 bases, with 8 bases between. The V gene's germline CDR1 is SNHLY and CDR2 FYNNEI. This CDR3 contains 13 residues. CDR3 in amino acids: CASSADTNYGYTF. The CDR3 coding sequence is TGTGCCAGCAGTGCGGACACGAACTATGGCTACACCTTC. Together with reference TRBV2 and TRBJ1-2, the CDR3 gives the full variable domain: EPEVTQTPSHQVTQMGQEVILRCVPISNHLYFYWYRQILGQKVEFLVSFYNNEISEKSEIFDDQFSVERPDGSNFTLKIRSTKLEDSAMYFCASSADTNYGYTFGSGTRLTVV.

The chain couples TRBV10-2 to TRBJ2-7, with D hard to call. Deletions cut 3 bases from V and 4 bases from J, with 10 bases between. Germline-derived CDR1 and CDR2 are WSHSY and SAAADI. This CDR3 region has 13 residues. As DNA, the CDR3 is TGCGCCAGCAGTGAATGGGCCGGATACGAGCAGTACTTC. Residues: CASSEWAGYEQYF.

This chain connects TRBV19 to TRBJ1-5; 7 bases match TRBD1. This CDR3 region has 13 residues. After removal of 5 bases from V and 7 bases from J, the junction contained 5 bases not matched to a gene. The germline gives CDR1 LNHDA, CDR2 SQIVND (reference sequence). The CDR3 spells CASSGTGAQPQHF. The CDR3 DNA is TGTGCCAGTAGTGGAACAGGGGCACAGCCCCAGCATTTT.

This clone was seen only a few times. The chain has TRBV2 and TRBJ2-1; 8 bases agree with TRBD2. Trimming at V came to 6 bases and at J to 9 bases, leaving 16 bases not matched to a gene. CDR3 size: 16 residues. Germline lookup yields CDR1 SNHLY and CDR2 FYNNEI. The CDR3 DNA reads TGTGCCAGCAGGCCCCCGGGACTAGAAGTCGCAGGTGAGCAGTTCTTC. Translation gives CASRPPGLEVAGEQFF.

The chain combines TRBV19 with TRBJ2-2; D not resolved. V gave up 6 bases and J gave up 7 bases, with 15 bases separating them. CDR3 length: 14 residues. Germline CDR1 and CDR2: LNHDA and SQIVND (reference sequence). In DNA form, the CDR3 reads TGTGCCAGTAGGGGCCGAGGATTCGGCGGGGAGCTGTTTTTT. Translated, it gives CASRGRGFGGELFF.

This clone turned up a few times. The J gene is TRBJ2-5, the V gene TRBV5-4; weak D call: TRBD1 (7 bases). The CDR3 extends over 14 amino acids. V was shortened by 5 bases and J by 4 bases, with 15 bases between the two germline ends. CDR1 SGHNT and CDR2 YYREEE come from the germline V gene (reference sequence). CDR3 sequence reads: CASRRDSQAETQYF. Written as DNA, the CDR3 is TGTGCCAGCAGGCGGGACAGCCAAGCAGAGACCCAGTACTTC.

This chain connects TRBV29-1 to TRBJ1-2; D gene ambiguous. The V and J ends lost 6 bases and 6 bases respectively, with 5 bases between them. CDR1 SQVTM and CDR2 ANQGSEA come from the germline V gene. The CDR3 spans 9 residues. Here the CDR3 reads CSVRDGYTF. The CDR3 DNA sequence: TGCAGCGTGAGGGATGGCTACACCTTC.

The DNA of the CDR3 is TGTGCCAGCCGGTTGGACGCCTCTCTGGGCTACACCTTC. This encodes CASRLDASLGYTF. The chain recombines TRBV2 with TRBJ1-2, with no clear D. CDR1 and CDR2 from the germline V gene are SNHLY and FYNNEI. CDR3 length: 13 amino acids. Trimming pared 8 bases from V and 8 bases from J, leaving 18 bases between.

This clone was recorded once. V gene TRBV6-4 combines with J gene TRBJ2-7, with 7 positions matching TRBD1. This CDR3 comprises 16 residues. V lost 3 bases, J lost 3 bases, and 11 bases stayed unmatched. Germline V gene sequence: CDR1 MRHNA, CDR2 SNTAGT. As DNA, the CDR3 is TGTGCCAGCAGTGAAAGAGGACAGGTATCGCGCTACGAGCAGTACTTC. This sequence encodes CASSERGQVSRYEQYF.

In this sample, this clone turned up once. The chain recombines TRBV6-1 with TRBJ1-6, with D possibly being TRBD1 (5 bases). CDR1 is MNHNS, CDR2 SASEGT, per germline. There are 15 residues in the CDR3. V shed 0 bases and J shed 8 bases, with 11 bases lying between them. CDR3 in DNA: TGTGCCAGCAGTGAAGCGGTTCAGGGCTATTCACCCCTCCACTTT. Its translation: CASSEAVQGYSPLHF.

The rearrangement uses TRBV6-5 and TRBJ1-5, with D possibly TRBD1 on 6 matching bases. CDR1 is MNHEY, CDR2 SVGAGI, per germline. The CDR3 loop spans 14 amino acids. V lost 5 bases and J 5 bases, leaving 13 bases between the germline ends. CDR3 residues: CASSPQGGDQPQHF. The CDR3 region has the DNA TGTGCCAGCAGTCCACAAGGGGGGGATCAGCCCCAGCATTTT.

This clone came up a few times. The chain combines TRBV11-1 with TRBJ2-1, with 14 bases identical to TRBD2. Germline V gene sequence: CDR1 SGHAT, CDR2 FQDESV (reference sequence). The CDR3 length is 16 residues. J gave up 6 bases and V 2 bases, and 3 bases lay outside the gene matches. DNA for the CDR3: TGTGCCAGCAGCTTACGGACTAGCGGGAGGCCCAATGAGCAGTTCTTC. Translation gives CASSLRTSGRPNEQFF.

This rearrangement joins TRBV6-5 to TRBJ1-5; a weak D match, TRBD1 (6 bases). Germline V gene lookup returns CDR1 MNHEY and CDR2 SVGAGI. CDR3 length equals 12 residues. Trimming shortened V by 8 bases and J by 7 bases, and 12 bases separated the two germline ends. The CDR3 spells CASGGLGQPQHF. The CDR3 DNA sequence: TGTGCCAGCGGGGGGCTTGGGCAGCCCCAGCATTTT.

V usage is TRBV6-6 and J usage is TRBJ2-3; no clear D gene. Trimming removed 0 bases from V and 3 bases from J, with 10 bases in between. Germline assignment: CDR1 MNHNY and CDR2 SVGAGI (reference sequence). The CDR3 totals 15 residues. The chain's CDR3 is CASSYSGLRTDTQYF. The CDR3, as DNA: TGTGCCAGCAGTTACTCCGGCCTTAGAACAGATACGCAGTATTTT.

The V call is TRBV6-5, the J call TRBJ2-5; TRBD1 matches at 8 bases. Trimming took 2 bases from V and 7 from J; bases not matched to a gene: 3. The CDR3 has 13 amino acids. Germline V lookup: CDR1 MNHEY, CDR2 SVGAGI. CDR3 in amino acids: CASSYPGTGTQYF. The CDR3 nucleotides are TGTGCCAGCAGTTACCCCGGGACAGGGACCCAGTACTTC.

The chain employs TRBV11-3 and TRBJ1-6; D gene unclear. Per the germline V gene, CDR1 is SGHNT and CDR2 is YENEEA. Trimming removed 5 bases at V and 7 bases at J, with 9 bases between. The CDR3 has 13 amino acids. Here the CDR3 reads CASSRALNSPLHF. The CDR3 DNA sequence: TGTGCCAGCAGCCGGGCCCTAAATTCACCCCTCCACTTT.

The chain uses TRBV29-1 and TRBJ1-6, with TRBD1 as a possible D gene (5 bases). This CDR3 contains 15 residues. Germline CDR1 is SQVTM and CDR2 is ANQGSEA. V lost 6 bases to trimming and J lost 0 bases, with 12 bases between them. The CDR3 spells CSVQTGSSYNSPLHF. CDR3 nucleotides: TGCAGCGTCCAAACAGGAAGCTCCTATAATTCACCCCTCCACTTT.

This clone was detected only once. The V and J genes are TRBV24-1 and TRBJ1-2; 7 bases are a match to TRBD1. CDR3 length equals 13 residues. In germline, CDR1 is KGHDR, CDR2 SFDVKD. The trim removed 6 bases at V and 8 bases at J, leaving 8 bases unmatched. The CDR3 nucleotides read TGTGCCACCAGTTTATCACACAGGGGCGGCTACACCTTC. It is translated as CATSLSHRGGYTF.

This chain uses TRBV3-1 (or the pseudogene TRBV3-2) with TRBJ2-7; D possibly corresponds to TRBD2 (5 bases). The V gene lost 4 bases and the J gene lost 3 bases, with 19 bases spanning the gap. The germline V gene encodes CDR1 LGHDT and CDR2 YNNKEL (reference sequence). CDR3 length: 16 amino acids. The CDR3 loop reads CASSLVGGGGSYEQYF. In DNA form, the CDR3 reads TGTGCCAGCAGCCTTGTCGGTGGAGGAGGTAGCTACGAGCAGTACTTC.

This chain links TRBV7-3 with TRBJ2-7; D is perhaps TRBD1 or TRBD2 (6 bases each). Germline CDR1 is SGHTA and CDR2 is FQGTGA. V lost 1 base and J 3 bases, leaving 13 bases between the germline ends. The CDR3 is made up of 15 amino acids. CDR3 DNA sequence: TGTGCCAGCAGCTTAAAGGGGGGAGCGTACTACGAGCAGTACTTC. This codes for CASSLKGGAYYEQYF.

The genes are TRBV6-6 and TRBJ2-5; D is unresolved. Germline V gene sequence: CDR1 MNHNY, CDR2 SVGAGI (reference sequence). The CDR3 spans 15 residues. The V end was cut by 0 bases, the J end by 3 bases, with 11 bases between. CDR3 coding DNA: TGTGCCAGCAGTTACTCCGCTTTATGGGAAGAGACCCAGTACTTC. It encodes CASSYSALWEETQYF.

V gene TRBV27 combines with J gene TRBJ1-1, with TRBD1 matching over 7 bases. V shed 6 bases and J 4 bases; nucleotides not matched to a gene: 8. Germline-derived CDR1 and CDR2 are MNHEY and SMNVEV (reference sequence). This CDR3 has 14 amino acids. CDR3 coding DNA: TGTGCCAGCAGGATTCGACAGGGCCCCACTGAAGCTTTCTTT. Translating gives CASRIRQGPTEAFF.

The genes are TRBV7-3 and TRBJ1-1; D is unclear. CDR1 is SGHTA and CDR2 is FQGTGA in the germline V gene. CDR3 length: 13 residues. The germline V and J ends were trimmed by 1 base and 1 base, with 4 bases remaining between them. CDR3 region: CASSLKRNTEAFF. The CDR3 region has the DNA TGTGCCAGCAGCTTAAAAAGGAACACTGAAGCTTTCTTT.